Listed here is a single TCR beta chain. Its antigen is not known. The data belong to a study of cytomegalovirus exposure and HLA in healthy donors. Study in general: A subsequent analysis stated that the 120 or so validation repertoires were run on the same platform as the approximately 700 first-cohort repertoires. Study results and limitations: The study put 150 to 200 TCR beta chains on its list as cytomegalovirus-associated. A classifier reportedly called cytomegalovirus status with high sensitivity and specificity. Most observed TCR sequences were rare, whereas some public TCRs were detected in many donors.

Trimming took 9 bases from V and 5 from J; bases not matched to a gene: 10. From germline, CDR1 is SGHVS and CDR2 FQNEAQ. CDR3 length equals 15 residues. Produced via immunoSEQ multiplex PCR; TCRdb's table is partial and in-frame only. The table shows 120,000 or so clones, with around 86% occurring only once. This TCR was recovered from a young man in good health and CMV-seronegative. The chain carries TRBV7-8 and TRBJ1-5; TRBD1 aligns across 10 bases. Sequencing was performed on PBMCs. As DNA, the CDR3 is TGTGCCAGTTGTGAGACAGGGGGCGACTATCAGCCCCAGCATTTT. It codes for CASCETGGDYQPQHF.